Below are 26 T cell receptor beta chains sequenced from a single sample in a study of T cell responses to AZD1222 COVID-19 vaccine (dated by TCRdb to 2020 to 2023). The label giving this sample's time point can be read as: baseline before first vaccination. Receptor amplification or capture employed the immunoSEQ multiplex PCR assay. TCRdb obtained this table from immuneACCESS and retained in-frame rearrangements with V and J assigned. These tables miss some clones; where compared with another copy, unresolved V genes account for less than half of the shortfall, and the remainder is unexplained. The sample records 55,000 to 75,000 clones, about three quarters of which are singletons. The top ten hold 9.5% to 13% of the sample. The input for sequencing was peripheral blood, taken on day 0 of AZD1222 vaccination. These receptor sequences come from an adult in good health.

This clone has just one count. In DNA, the CDR3 is TGTGCCAGCAGAGTCAGCGGGGGGGCTATGAGTACGCAGTATTTT. Protein sequence: CASRVSGGAMSTQYF. The chain uses TRBV2 and TRBJ2-3; 10 bases line up with TRBD2. V shed 6 bases and J 8 bases; nucleotides not matched to a gene: 11. In germline, CDR1 is SNHLY, CDR2 FYNNEI. The CDR3 runs 15 residues.

V is TRBV7-9 and J is TRBJ2-3; 13 bases are a match to TRBD2. The CDR3 has 15 amino acids. V was pared by 5 bases and J by 3 bases, with 2 bases of the junction left unmatched. Germline V gene sequence: CDR1 SEHNR, CDR2 FQNEAQ (reference sequence). This chain's CDR3 is CASSPTSGGTDTQYF. The CDR3 bases are TGTGCCAGCAGCCCGACTAGCGGGGGGACAGATACGCAGTATTTT.

The rearrangement joins TRBV7-2 to TRBJ2-3, with TRBD2 matching 10 bases. Germline V CDR1 and CDR2: SGHTA, FQGNSA. V gave up 3 bases and J gave up 1 base; unmatched junction bases: 1. This CDR3 has 15 residues. In nucleotides, the CDR3 is TGTGCCAGCAGCTTTAGCGGGGGGCGCACAGATACGCAGTATTTT. Translating it yields CASSFSGGRTDTQYF.

A single count supports this clone. The V call is TRBV27, the J call TRBJ2-2; maybe TRBD2 (6 bases). CDR1 and CDR2 (germline): MNHEY, SMNVEV (reference sequence). V dropped 2 bases and J dropped 6 bases, with 10 bases sitting between them. The length of the CDR3 is 14 residues. The CDR3 nucleotides read TGTGCCAGCAGTTTAGGAGGGCCGGCCGGGGAGCTGTTTTTT. Amino acids: CASSLGGPAGELFF.

The gene calls are TRBV5-4 and TRBJ2-3; D is perhaps TRBD2 (6 bases). Trimming pared 4 bases from V and 7 bases from J, leaving 25 bases between. The germline CDR1 and CDR2 sequences are SGHNT and YYREEE (reference sequence). This CDR3 spans 17 amino acids. The CDR3 nucleotides read TGTGCCAGCAGCAAAGGGACTGTAGAGGTGGCTCGAAATACGCAGTATTTT. This encodes CASSKGTVEVARNTQYF.

V is TRBV9 and J is TRBJ2-3, with 8 bases that match TRBD2. The length of the CDR3 is 17 residues. CDR1 is SGDLS, CDR2 YYNGEE, per germline. V shed 0 bases and J 0 bases; nucleotides not matched to a gene: 6. DNA of the CDR3: TGTGCCAGCAGCGTAGGGGCGGGGGGTATTAGCACAGATACGCAGTATTTT. This translates into CASSVGAGGISTDTQYF.

The chain employs TRBV4-2 and TRBJ1-4; no firm D call. V lost 2 bases and J 0 bases, leaving 7 bases between the germline ends. The CDR3 length is 15 residues. Germline lookup yields CDR1 LGHNA and CDR2 YNFKEQ. The CDR3 DNA reads TGTGCCAGCAGCCAAAACAAGGCAACTAATGAAAAACTGTTTTTT. Protein: CASSQNKATNEKLFF.

The CDR3, as DNA: TGTGCCAGCAGCGACGGGACGGGACATAATGAAAAACTGTTTTTT. Translating gives CASSDGTGHNEKLFF. This chain uses TRBV7-2 with TRBJ1-4; D perhaps matches TRBD1 (6 bases). CDR1 and CDR2 (germline): SGHTA, FQGNSA. Between the trimmed V and J ends, which lost 5 bases and 4 bases, there was a span of 14 bases. The CDR3 is 15 residues long. The full variable domain, with the rest looked up from reference TRBV7-2 and TRBJ1-4, is GAGVSQSPSNKVTEKGKDVELRCDPISGHTALYWYRQSLGQGLEFLIYFQGNSAPDKSGLPSDRFSAERTGGSVSTLTIQRTQQEDSAVYLCASSDGTGHNEKLFFGSGTQLSVL.

The gene calls are TRBV4-1 and TRBJ1-2; TRBD1 matches at 7 bases. From germline, CDR1 is MGHRA and CDR2 YSYEKL. Unmatched junction bases numbered 6, after V lost 3 bases and J lost 2 bases. The CDR3 spans 15 residues. Here the CDR3 DNA reads TGCGCCAGCAGCCACATGGACAGGTCCAACTATGGCTACACCTTC. Amino acid sequence: CASSHMDRSNYGYTF.

The chain's CDR3 is CASSLVASGGQETQYF. As DNA, the CDR3 is TGTGCCAGCAGCTTAGTGGCTAGCGGGGGCCAAGAGACCCAGTACTTC. V is TRBV7-2 and J is TRBJ2-5; 10 bases match TRBD2. The germline V gene has CDR1 SGHTA and CDR2 FQGNSA. CDR3 size: 16 residues. Germline trimming cut 1 base from V and 1 base from J; bases unmatched to any gene: 3.

The V gene is TRBV3-1 (or the pseudogene TRBV3-2), the J gene TRBJ1-2, with D possibly being TRBD1 (5 bases). Germline CDR1 is LGHDT and CDR2 is YNNKEL (reference sequence). V was shortened by 2 bases and J by 7 bases, with 8 bases between the two germline ends. The CDR3 consists of 12 residues. CDR3 coding DNA: TGTGCCAGCAGCCAACGGGGGGGTGGCTACACCTTC. Protein sequence: CASSQRGGGYTF.

The CDR3 spells CASGTGGLYYEQYF. Written as DNA, the CDR3 is TGTGCCAGCGGGACAGGGGGTTTATACTACGAGCAGTACTTC. V gene TRBV6-5 combines with J gene TRBJ2-7, with TRBD1 identical over 11 bases. Germline V gene sequence: CDR1 MNHEY, CDR2 SVGAGI. There are 14 residues in the CDR3. The junction had 6 bases not matched to a gene; V was cut back by 8 bases and J by 3 bases.

The CDR3 sequence is CASRGALAGGPYEQYF. CDR3 coding DNA: TGTGCCAGCCGCGGGGCTCTAGCGGGGGGGCCGTACGAGCAGTACTTC. This chain links TRBV5-6 with TRBJ2-7; 12 positions agree with TRBD2. The CDR3 is made up of 16 amino acids. Per the germline V gene, CDR1 is SGHDT and CDR2 is YYEEEE. The J segment lost 4 bases and the V segment lost 7 bases, leaving 12 bases of the junction unmatched.

The V gene is TRBV19, the J gene TRBJ2-1, with D possibly matching TRBD1 (5 bases). There are 15 residues in the CDR3. The germline gives CDR1 LNHDA, CDR2 SQIVND (reference sequence). Trimming removed 3 bases from V and 5 bases from J, with 14 bases in between. CDR3 sequence: CASSIGGHTNNEQFF. CDR3 bases: TGTGCCAGTAGTATCGGCGGACACACTAACAATGAGCAGTTCTTC.

This chain joins TRBV10-1 and TRBJ2-5, with D possibly being TRBD2 (5 bases). The germline V gene encodes CDR1 WNHNN and CDR2 SYGVQD (reference sequence). V lost 0 bases, J lost 4 bases, and 9 bases lay in between. The CDR3 is made up of 14 amino acids. CDR3 residues: CASSESTRPETQYF. The DNA of the CDR3 is TGCGCCAGCAGTGAGTCTACTAGACCAGAGACCCAGTACTTC.

This clone was counted a few times. The gene calls are TRBV7-2 and TRBJ2-7; TRBD1 aligns across 12 bases. V lost 4 bases to trimming and J lost 6 bases; unmatched junction nucleotides: 10. The CDR3 runs to 16 residues. Germline lookup yields CDR1 SGHTA and CDR2 FQGNSA. CDR3 DNA sequence: TGTGCCAGCAGCTGGCATTCGGGACAGGGGGCGAGCGAGCAGTACTTC. Its protein is CASSWHSGQGASEQYF.

The chain uses TRBV12-3 or TRBV12-4 and TRBJ1-2, with D hard to call. The CDR3 runs 12 residues. V was clipped by 3 bases and J by 3 bases, with 5 bases between them. The CDR3 loop is CASSLSDYGYTF. The CDR3 DNA reads TGTGCCAGCAGTTTGAGTGACTATGGCTACACCTTC.

This clone appeared once. The chain links TRBV6-5 to TRBJ1-5, with 8 positions matching TRBD1. Germline CDR1 and CDR2: MNHEY and SVGAGI. The CDR3 runs to 16 residues. V shed 2 bases and J 2 bases; nucleotides not matched to a gene: 5. CDR3 coding DNA: TGTGCCAGCAGTTACGGCAGGGGGCGAGGCAATCAGCCCCAGCATTTT. It codes for CASSYGRGRGNQPQHF.

This chain connects TRBV5-1 to TRBJ2-1; 7 nucleotides line up with TRBD1. Germline CDR1 SGHRS, CDR2 YFSETQ. The CDR3 extends over 15 amino acids. With V trimmed by 0 bases and J by 5 bases, 5 bases remained unmatched. The CDR3 DNA reads as TGCGCCAGCAGCTTGGGACAGGGCCTTAACAATGAGCAGTTCTTC. Its protein product is CASSLGQGLNNEQFF.

This clone was counted a few times. The chain employs TRBV6-6 and TRBJ1-6; D is undetermined. CDR3 size: 13 residues. The germline V gene encodes CDR1 MNHNY and CDR2 SVGAGI (reference sequence). Trimming removed 6 bases at V and 10 bases at J, with 13 bases between. CDR3 nucleotides: TGTGCCAGCAGCGAACCCGGATGGTCACCCCTCCACTTT. Translating it yields CASSEPGWSPLHF.

This clone has a single count. This chain links TRBV5-4 with TRBJ1-2, with 7 bases lining up with TRBD1. V was clipped by 0 bases and J by 1 base; unmatched bases: 0. CDR1 is SGHNT and CDR2 is YYREEE in the germline V gene (reference sequence). This CDR3 has 14 residues. The CDR3: CASSLGQGNYGYTF. CDR3 coding DNA: TGTGCCAGCAGCTTGGGACAGGGTAACTATGGCTACACCTTC.

The count of this clone is one. V gene TRBV18 combines with J gene TRBJ2-6; 8 positions agree with TRBD1. The CDR3 is made up of 18 amino acids. Unmatched junction bases numbered 11, after V lost 3 bases and J lost 4 bases. Germline assignment: CDR1 KGHSH and CDR2 LQKENI. CDR3 amino acids: CASSPLVAGGTGANVLTF. CDR3 DNA: TGTGCCAGCTCACCTCTAGTAGCAGGGGGCACGGGGGCCAACGTCCTGACTTTC.

The chain links TRBV6-5 to TRBJ1-1, with TRBD1 matching 8 bases. Per the germline V gene, CDR1 is MNHEY and CDR2 is SVGAGI. V lost 2 bases to trimming and J lost 1 base; unmatched junction nucleotides: 6. There are 16 residues in the CDR3. The CDR3 sequence is CASSYRTGYRNTEAFF. In DNA form, the CDR3 reads TGTGCCAGCAGTTACAGGACAGGGTATAGGAACACTGAAGCTTTCTTT.

V is TRBV19 and J is TRBJ2-1, with a possible D match to TRBD1 (6 bases). This CDR3 region has 15 residues. The germline V and J ends were trimmed by 6 bases and 0 bases, with 12 bases remaining between them. CDR1 and CDR2 (germline): LNHDA, SQIVND (reference sequence). CDR3 amino acids: CASRKDRSSYNEQFF. The CDR3 coding sequence is TGTGCCAGTAGGAAAGACAGGAGCTCCTACAATGAGCAGTTCTTC.

The rearrangement uses TRBV5-4 and TRBJ1-2; 8 positions match TRBD1. Unmatched junction bases numbered 10, after V lost 4 bases and J lost 8 bases. CDR1 and CDR2 from the germline V gene are SGHNT and YYREEE (reference sequence). This CDR3 has 14 amino acids. CDR3 nucleotide sequence: TGTGCCAGCAGCGACTACAGGGGGATTAGGGGCTACACCTTC. Protein product: CASSDYRGIRGYTF.

This rearrangement joins TRBV2 to TRBJ2-5, with 8 bases lining up with TRBD1. V lost 1 base to trimming and J lost 7 bases; unmatched junction nucleotides: 5. Germline CDR1 reads SNHLY; CDR2 reads FYNNEI. The CDR3 totals 14 residues. CDR3 in DNA: TGTGCCAGCAGTGAAGAGACAGGGGTGGGGACCCAGTACTTC. Its protein product is CASSEETGVGTQYF.